This T cell receptor beta chain came from a study of response to subunit inactivated influenza vaccine. Whole-study results and caveats: Each seasonal influenza vaccination, the authors suggested, recruits few new T cells.

TCRdb re-called the RT-PCR reads through MiXCR, storing one row per CDR3 protein. The sample gives about 520,000 distinct CDR3 sequences, 25% of which show up once; less than 2.5% is in the top ten. Germline values: CDR1 SGHTA, CDR2 FQGNSA. The CDR3 totals 14 residues. V was clipped by 2 bases and J by 3 bases; unmatched bases: 4. Regarding this clonotype: Its antigen is not known.

This clonotype was obtained from a middle-aged man who received an inactivated influenza vaccine. The sample in question was CD4+ T cells sorted from PBMCs, obtained roughly 5 days after vaccination. The chain is built from TRBV7-2 and TRBJ2-7; 7 nucleotides match TRBD2. CDR3 protein: CASSLTRERYEQYF. DNA for the CDR3: TGTGCCAGCAGCTTAACGCGGGAGCGCTACGAGCAGTACTTC.